This record looks at one T cell receptor beta chain sequence and its context. Its antigen is as yet unknown. Sequencing was performed with immunoSEQ multiplex PCR; in TCRdb, only in-frame clones are kept and a portion is missing. The repertoire holds about 51,000 clones, with about 90% as singletons. The data stem from a study of T cell clones after liver transplantation. Study-wide findings and caveats: Rather than being deleted, graft donor-reactive T cells may have moved into the graft. Donor-reactive sequences fell more than third party-reactive ones, suggesting partial deletion.

The CDR3 sequence is 13 residues long. The ends were cut back, 10 bases at V and 6 bases at J, with 19 bases in the middle. CDR1 MNHEY and CDR2 SMNVEV come from the germline V gene (reference sequence). The sequenced sample was CD8+ T cells from blood, obtained 12 months after liver transplant. This receptor was taken from a human patient who received a liver transplant. Some T cells may be transferred from the graft donor. The chain joins TRBV27 to TRBJ2-7; D is undetermined. The DNA of the CDR3 is TGTGCCACCGGCTCACGCCCCTGGGCCGAGCAGTACTTC. Its translation is CATGSRPWAEQYF.